Sequencing of this T cell receptor beta chain was carried out in a study of T cells in Graves' hyperthyroidism and ophthalmopathy (dated by TCRdb to between 2018 and 2021). For the wider study: Peripheral blood samples were taken at initial diagnosis, before any treatment was given. Thyroid tissue and blood T-cell repertoires from over 5 Graves' hyperthyroidism patients were also compared in the study. To identify distinguishing TCR V-J signatures, a discovery cohort of 95 to 100 patients was used, comprising some 45 with Graves' ophthalmopathy and around 60 with stable Graves' hyperthyroidism. An independent validation cohort of fewer than 20 hyperthyroidism patients and about 15 patients who later progressed to ophthalmopathy tested prospective prediction of ophthalmopathy. After blood sampling, hyperthyroidism patients were treated with methimazole at a starting dose of 30 mg daily, and ophthalmopathy patients were treated with high-dose intravenous methylprednisolone. The 75 to 100 discovery patients were divided at random into training and test sets in a 7:3 ratio. The paper describes TCR Vbeta CDR3 sequencing of around 130 peripheral blood samples, made up of 43 ophthalmopathy patients, 70 to 75 hyperthyroidism patients and about 17 progressor patients.

TCR beta CDR3 regions were amplified from RNA transcripts. A first-round RT-PCR of the TCR CDR3 used the HTBI primer set with the Qiagen OneStep RT-PCR kit. A second multiplex PCR round built the libraries, followed by size selection and purification. Libraries were sequenced paired-end with 100 bp reads on an Illumina HiSeq2000. The paper's data handling went like this. Raw data were processed with SOAPnuke, discarding reads with adapters, uncalled bases, mean Phred below 15, or no exact constant-primer or identifier match. COPE v1.2.5 was used to merge the high-quality paired reads, and each unique nucleotide sequence was defined as a clonotype. Clonotypes were aligned to IMGT TRBV, TRBD and TRBJ reference segments using MiTCR v1.1. The analysis included only V-J combinations with a frequency above 0.0001, which together covered 99% to 99.2% of the repertoires. The TCS score was defined as the ratio of F50 (clonal expansion) to E x V (chaos), calculated using BLOSUM62-based TCRdist between CDR3 peptides within each V-J. Welch's t-statistics and random forest reduced 500 to 550 V-J features to 10 to 15, which were used in a naive Bayes classifier (R e1071). The public reads were run again by TCRdb, first through fastp at Q25 and then through MiXCR, and only productive beta chains were kept. CDR3 protein sequences are deduplicated, and each keeps its most common genes and DNA. The V and J calls here are based on TCRdb, not the publication. Present in this sample are roughly 250,000 distinct CDR3 sequences, around 20% of which were seen just once. The ten top clones hold 50% to 75% of the sample.

This clonotype came up a few times. It lacks a known antigen. Per-base quality was not reported, and no clone a single base away is much larger than it. Sequences MNHNS (CDR1) and SASEGT (CDR2) are obtained from the germline V gene. V lost 6 bases and J lost 0 bases, and the count of bases not matched to a germline gene is 5. Including cysteine and phenylalanine, the CDR3 has 17 amino acids. Only the CDR3 portion is preserved as DNA: 51 bases, with reading frame beginning at the first base. Results and caveats for the whole study, not just this receptor: In validation, the model predicted progression to ophthalmopathy a median of about 6.5 months before onset, with roughly 70% sensitivity and just under 75% specificity. Sample size was not statistically predetermined, and blinding of investigators to group allocation was not performed. Most expanded thyroid clonotypes (frequency above 0.001) were also detected in blood, a finding suggesting that blood repertoires may reflect thyroid immune responses. In cross-validation, a model built on a 13 V-J signature told ophthalmopathy apart from stable hyperthyroidism with over 85% sensitivity and about 81% specificity, and in testing the same model reached 80%/75%.

In the ophthalmopathy patients, disease was moderately to severely active, with a Clinical Activity Score of 3 or more, a NOSPECS grade of 4 or more, and a duration of less than 3 months. Patients with uncontrolled infections, other autoimmune diseases, pregnancy or lactation were excluded. Diagnoses relied on clinical symptoms, serum thyroxine and TRAb, thyroid ultrasound and orbital computed tomography. PBMCs were separated from roughly 9.6 ml of fresh peripheral blood using Ficoll-Paque density gradient centrifugation. Total RNA was extracted using Trizol reagent, and RNA quality was assessed on an Agilent 2100 Bioanalyzer.

The sample consisted of blood. This TCR came from a man aged 25-40 years with Graves' ophthalmopathy. This receptor chain uses TRBV6-1 and TRBJ2-6; the junction holds 10 bases that match TRBD2. The nucleotide sequence reads as follows: TGTGCCAGCAGGCGGACTAGCGGTTACTCTGGGGCCAACGTCCTGACTTTC. Its protein product is CASRRTSGYSGANVLTF.